This is a list of T cell receptor beta chains from one sample in a study of cytomegalovirus exposure and HLA in healthy donors. Assay used: immunoSEQ multiplex PCR; TCRdb lists only in-frame clones, some missing. In the table there are 100,000 to 150,000 clones, roughly 90% of which are singletons. Material: PBMCs. Source of these receptors: a woman aged 18-29 years in good health and CMV-seronegative. Both conserved end residues are part of each CDR3. The order of the fields is J gene, D gene, V gene, clone size, CDR3 DNA, CDR3 protein. The D gene is left open where the match is weak. Some rows have no size entry. The others give once, few or many, or a class for an expanded clone.

TRBJ1-2,-,TRBV6-1,-,TGTGCCAGCAGTGAAGCGGGCACAATTAACTATGGCTACACCTTC,CASSEAGTINYGYTF
TRBJ2-7,TRBD1,TRBV10-2,-,TGCGCCAGCACTGATACCCCCGAGGACAGGCAATACGAGCAGTACTTC,CASTDTPEDRQYEQYF
TRBJ2-3,TRBD1,TRBV27,-,TGTGCCAGCAGCTCTCTGGGACAGGGCACAGATACGCAGTATTTT,CASSSLGQGTDTQYF
TRBJ1-1,TRBD1,TRBV5-6,-,TGTGCCAGCAGCCTGAGGACAGGGATCACCTTGAACACTGAAGCTTTCTTT,CASSLRTGITLNTEAFF
TRBJ1-5,TRBD1,TRBV12-5,-,TGTGCTAGTGGTTTGGGGGACAGGGGAGGCAGCAATCAGCCCCAGCATTTT,CASGLGDRGGSNQPQHF
TRBJ2-7,-,TRBV11-1,-,TGTGCCAGCAGCCTTCCAGGGTTCTACGAGCAGTACTTC,CASSLPGFYEQYF
TRBJ2-3,-,TRBV11-1,-,TGTGCCAGCAGCTTAGGAGGGTTCGCAGATACGCAGTATTTT,CASSLGGFADTQYF
TRBJ2-7,-,TRBV9,-,TGTGCCAGCAGCGGGGGCGTAACGGGAGTATCCTACGAGCAGTACTTC,CASSGGVTGVSYEQYF
TRBJ2-1,-,TRBV6-6,once,TGTGCCAGCAGTACGACTAGAAACGAGCAGTTCTTC,CASSTTRNEQFF
TRBJ1-2,-,TRBV18,once,TGTGCCAGCTCACCCGGGAGCCCCCTTGGCTACACCTTC,CASSPGSPLGYTF
TRBJ2-2,-,TRBV11-3,-,TGTGCCAGCAGCACAATGACAGAAACCGGGGAGCTGTTTTTT,CASSTMTETGELFF
TRBJ1-3,-,TRBV4-1,-,TGCGCCAGCAGCCACCCAGGACGGGACTCTGGAAACACCATATATTTT,CASSHPGRDSGNTIYF
TRBJ1-2,TRBD1,TRBV27,-,TGTGCCAGCAGTTTATCGAGAGGTGGACAGGGGAACGGCTACACCTTC,CASSLSRGGQGNGYTF
TRBJ1-2,-,TRBV13,-,TGTGCCAGCAGCTTAGGATTGGAGGGAGGCTACACCTTC,CASSLGLEGGYTF
TRBJ2-2,-,TRBV6-4,-,TGTGCCAGCAGTGACCAAGGGGCCGGGGAGCTGTTTTTT,CASSDQGAGELFF
TRBJ1-2,-,TRBV20-1,-,TGCAGTGACGGGGGCTACACCTTC,CSDGGYTF
TRBJ2-3,-,TRBV6-4,-,TGTGCCAGCAGTGACCCCGGGACTAGCACAGATACGCAGTATTTT,CASSDPGTSTDTQYF
TRBJ2-7,TRBD2,TRBV7-9,-,TGTGCCAGCAGCTTAGCGTCAGGGACTAGCGGATACTCCTACGAGCAGTACTTC,CASSLASGTSGYSYEQYF
TRBJ2-1,TRBD2,TRBV2,-,TGTGCCAGCTTCCCCCCTCTAGCGGGAGGAACCTACAATGAGCAGTTCTTC,CASFPPLAGGTYNEQFF
TRBJ2-7,TRBD1,TRBV13,-,TGTGCCAGCAGCTTACCCACTAGACAGGGATACTCCTACGAGCAGTACTTC,CASSLPTRQGYSYEQYF
TRBJ2-3,-,TRBV7-6,-,TGTGCCAGCAGCTTTAGCGATTTAGCGTCAGATACGCAGTATTTT,CASSFSDLASDTQYF
TRBJ2-7,-,TRBV6-1,-,TGTGCCAGCAGACCTCACGGGGGGCTATACGAGCAGTACTTC,CASRPHGGLYEQYF
TRBJ2-7,TRBD2,TRBV6-1,-,TGTGCCAGCAGGGGAGCGGGGAACTCCTACGAGCAGTACTTC,CASRGAGNSYEQYF
TRBJ2-7,TRBD2,TRBV10-3,-,TGTGCCATCAGTGCGCGTATAGCGGGAGGGGTACTCCGTGAGCAGTACTTC,CAISARIAGGVLREQYF
TRBJ2-1,-,TRBV28,-,TGTGCCAGCAGTTTGCAGCGGTACAATGAGCAGTTCTTC,CASSLQRYNEQFF
TRBJ2-7,TRBD1,TRBV4-2,-,TGTGCCAGCAGCCCCCGGGGGGACAGGGTCCCTCTCGAGCAGTACTTC,CASSPRGDRVPLEQYF
TRBJ2-3,TRBD1,TRBV6-1,once,TGTGCCAGCAGTTGGACAGGGGGTAGCACAGATACGCAGTATTTT,CASSWTGGSTDTQYF
TRBJ2-7,-,TRBV11-2,-,TGTGCCAGCAGCGGGAGCTACGAGCAGTACTTC,CASSGSYEQYF
TRBJ2-6,-,TRBV28,-,TGTGCCAGCAGTTTATTGGCAGATTCTCGCTCTGGGGCCAACGTCCTGACTTTC,CASSLLADSRSGANVLTF
TRBJ1-2,-,TRBV10-2,-,TGCGCCAGCAGTGATGGGCAGGGGCCGCTGGGCTACACCTTC,CASSDGQGPLGYTF
TRBJ2-7,TRBD2,TRBV15,-,TGTGCCACCAGCAGCCATACCGGGACTAGCGGGAGGGTGGCCCACGAGCAGTACTTC,CATSSHTGTSGRVAHEQYF
TRBJ1-1,-,TRBV28,many,TGTGCCAGCAGTGGGCCAAATCCGAACACTGAAGCTTTCTTT,CASSGPNPNTEAFF
TRBJ2-2,TRBD2,TRBV7-9,-,TGTGCCAGCAGCTTCCATCCCGCGAGGACTAGCGGAGGGCCCGGGGAGCTGTTTTTT,CASSFHPARTSGGPGELFF
TRBJ2-3,TRBD2,TRBV4-1,-,TGCGCCAGCAGCCAAGGGGGTGGACTAGCGACTAGCACAGATACGCAGTATTTT,CASSQGGGLATSTDTQYF
TRBJ1-1,-,TRBV2,-,TGTGCCAATAGCATGGAGAACACTGAAGCTTTCTTT,CANSMENTEAFF
TRBJ2-5,TRBD2,TRBV28,-,TGTGCCAGCAGTGAGACTAGCGGGAAAGGGACCCAGTACTTC,CASSETSGKGTQYF
TRBJ2-3,TRBD2,TRBV6-1,-,TGTGCCAGCAGTGAAGAGGACGGGAGGGGCACAGATACGCAGTATTTT,CASSEEDGRGTDTQYF
TRBJ2-7,TRBD1,TRBV27,-,TGTGCCAGCAGTGCCAGACAGGGGTACGAGCAGTACTTC,CASSARQGYEQYF
TRBJ2-7,TRBD2,TRBV4-1,-,TGCGCCAGCAGCCCTAGCGGTCAAAGCCCCTACGAGCAGTACTTC,CASSPSGQSPYEQYF
TRBJ2-7,-,TRBV7-2,-,TGTGCCAGCAGCTTATTCGGACTAACCTACGAGCAGTACTTC,CASSLFGLTYEQYF
TRBJ1-2,-,TRBV27,-,TGTGCCAGCGGGGATCTTGGGGCCCTCACTAACTATGGCTACACCTTC,CASGDLGALTNYGYTF
TRBJ2-1,-,TRBV6-8,once,TGTGCCAGCAGGAGCCTATACAATGAGCAGTTCTTC,CASRSLYNEQFF
TRBJ2-7,-,TRBV5-5,-,TGTGCCAGCAGCTTGACAGAATCCTACGAGCAGTACTTC,CASSLTESYEQYF
TRBJ2-1,TRBD2,TRBV7-7,-,TGTGCTAGCAGCCAGGGACTAGCGTTAGAGCAGTTCTTC,CASSQGLALEQFF
TRBJ2-7,-,TRBV6-5,-,TGTGCCAGCAGTTACGGGCTAAACGAGCAGTACTTC,CASSYGLNEQYF